The source of this TCR beta chain is a study of Graves' ophthalmopathy and Graves' hyperthyroidism. Whole-study findings and limits: Ophthalmopathy progression prediction by the model yielded a sensitivity of 60% to 71% and a specificity of less than 75%. The authors also found most expanded thyroid clonotypes above 0.001 frequency in blood.

There are many counts of this clonotype. Its antigen is not identified. Clinical symptoms, serum thyroxine, TRAb, thyroid ultrasound and orbital computed tomography formed the basis of diagnosis. The CDR3 sequence is 14 residues long. Looked up from germline, CDR1 is ENHRY and CDR2 is SYGVKD. Trimming stripped 4 bases from V and 4 bases from J, with 13 bases between. Transcripts of RNA were the source for amplifying TCR beta CDR3 regions. In the first round, RT-PCR was carried out with HTBI primers, and a multiplex PCR formed the second round. TCRdb re-analysed the multiplex PCR reads in MiXCR, keeping a single row per CDR3 protein. The sample includes 500,000 to 700,000 distinct CDR3 sequences, about 40% seen only once; the top ten take 3.5% to 5%.

Sequencing was done on a sample of peripheral blood or thyroid tissue (not recorded which). The V call is TRBV10-3, the J call TRBJ1-1; the D is unclear. The sequence derives from an adult man with Graves' hyperthyroidism. The CDR3 region has the DNA TGTGCCATCAGTGCGATGATGGATGGCACTGAAGCTTTCTTT. It translates to CAISAMMDGTEAFF.